Detailed here is one T cell receptor (beta chain). Its antigen is not identified. The sample originates from a study of monozygotic twins with inflammatory bowel disease. Study results and limitations: The co-twins with IBD showed lower TCRbeta diversity (inverse Simpson) than their healthy siblings. Limited statistical power may explain no repertoire similarity difference between concordant and discordant twins.

This CDR3 has 15 residues. The germline CDR1 and CDR2 sequences are DFQATT and SNEGSKA (reference sequence). Per sample, reverse transcription was split into eight reactions. TCRdb re-called the 5' RACE reads; one entry per CDR3 protein, DNA not given. The sample includes a few hundred thousand distinct CDR3 sequences. The receptor's source is a human donor with ulcerative colitis or Crohn's disease, or a healthy co-twin of an affected twin (not recorded which). The sample taken for sequencing was blood. This rearrangement joins TRBV20-1 to TRBJ1-3. The CDR3 region is CSAGTRSFSGNTIYF.